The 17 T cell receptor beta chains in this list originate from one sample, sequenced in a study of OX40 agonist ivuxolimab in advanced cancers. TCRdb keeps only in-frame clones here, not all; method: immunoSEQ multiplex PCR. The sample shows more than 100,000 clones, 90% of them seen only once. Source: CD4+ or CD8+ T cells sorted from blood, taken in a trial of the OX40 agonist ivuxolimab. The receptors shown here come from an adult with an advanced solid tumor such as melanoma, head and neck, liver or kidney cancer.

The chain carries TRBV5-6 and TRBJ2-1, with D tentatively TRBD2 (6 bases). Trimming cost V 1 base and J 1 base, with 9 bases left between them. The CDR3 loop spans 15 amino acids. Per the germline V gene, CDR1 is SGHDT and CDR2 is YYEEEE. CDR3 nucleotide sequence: TGTGCCAGCAGCTTGCCTGGGGGGTCCTACAATGAGCAGTTCTTC. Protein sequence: CASSLPGGSYNEQFF.

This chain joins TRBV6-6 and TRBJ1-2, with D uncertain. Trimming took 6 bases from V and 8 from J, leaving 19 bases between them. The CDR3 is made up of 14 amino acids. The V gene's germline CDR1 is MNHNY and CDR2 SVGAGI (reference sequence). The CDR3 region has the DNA TGTGCCAGCAGCCCCGGGGAAAGAAGTGGGGGCTACACCTTC. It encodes CASSPGERSGGYTF.

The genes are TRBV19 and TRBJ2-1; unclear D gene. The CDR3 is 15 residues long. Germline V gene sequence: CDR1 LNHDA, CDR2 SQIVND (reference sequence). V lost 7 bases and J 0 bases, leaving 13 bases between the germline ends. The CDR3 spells CASKRLADSYNEQFF. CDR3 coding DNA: TGTGCCAGTAAGAGGCTGGCCGACTCCTACAATGAGCAGTTCTTC.

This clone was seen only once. Here the CDR3 reads CASSSVTGYGQPQHF. In DNA, the CDR3 is TGTGCCAGCAGTTCCGTAACAGGGTATGGTCAGCCCCAGCATTTT. The chain is built from TRBV28 and TRBJ1-5; D is possibly TRBD1 (6 bases). V dropped 4 bases and J dropped 6 bases, with 16 bases sitting between them. This CDR3 contains 15 residues. Germline loops: CDR1 MDHEN, CDR2 SYDVKM.

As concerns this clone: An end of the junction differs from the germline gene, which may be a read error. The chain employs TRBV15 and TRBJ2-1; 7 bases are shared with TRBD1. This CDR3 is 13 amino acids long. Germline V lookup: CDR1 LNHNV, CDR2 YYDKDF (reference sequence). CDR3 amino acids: CATNRQGENGQFF. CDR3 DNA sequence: TGTGCCACCAACCGACAGGGAGAAAATGGGCAGTTCTTC.

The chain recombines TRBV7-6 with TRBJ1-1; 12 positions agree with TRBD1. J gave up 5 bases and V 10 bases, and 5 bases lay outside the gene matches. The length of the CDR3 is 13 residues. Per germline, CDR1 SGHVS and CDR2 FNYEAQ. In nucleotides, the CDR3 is TGTGCCACCACGGGACAGGGGGCGACTGAAGCTTTCTTT. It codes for CATTGQGATEAFF. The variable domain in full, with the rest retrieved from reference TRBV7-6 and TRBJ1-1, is GAGVSQSPRYKVTKRGQDVALRCDPISGHVSLYWYRQALGQGPEFLTYFNYEAQQDKSGLPNDRFSAERPEGSISTLTIQRTEQRDSAMYRCATTGQGATEAFFGQGTRLTVV.

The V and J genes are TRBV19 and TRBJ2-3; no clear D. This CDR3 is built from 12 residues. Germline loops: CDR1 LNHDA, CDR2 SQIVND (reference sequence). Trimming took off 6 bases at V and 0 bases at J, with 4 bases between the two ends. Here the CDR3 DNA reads TGTGCCAGTAGGGGAAGCACAGATACGCAGTATTTT. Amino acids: CASRGSTDTQYF.

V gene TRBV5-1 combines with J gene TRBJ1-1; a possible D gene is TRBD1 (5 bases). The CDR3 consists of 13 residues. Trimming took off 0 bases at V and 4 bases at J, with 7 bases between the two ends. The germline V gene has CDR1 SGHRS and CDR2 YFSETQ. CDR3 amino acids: CASSLGGSTEAFF. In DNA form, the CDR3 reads TGCGCCAGCAGCTTGGGGGGGAGCACTGAAGCTTTCTTT.

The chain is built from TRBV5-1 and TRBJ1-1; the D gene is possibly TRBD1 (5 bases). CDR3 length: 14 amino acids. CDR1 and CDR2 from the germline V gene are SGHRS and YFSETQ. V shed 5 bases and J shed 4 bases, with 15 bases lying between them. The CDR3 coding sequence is TGCGCCAGCAGTCAAGGGGTGATGAGCACTGAAGCTTTCTTT. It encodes CASSQGVMSTEAFF.

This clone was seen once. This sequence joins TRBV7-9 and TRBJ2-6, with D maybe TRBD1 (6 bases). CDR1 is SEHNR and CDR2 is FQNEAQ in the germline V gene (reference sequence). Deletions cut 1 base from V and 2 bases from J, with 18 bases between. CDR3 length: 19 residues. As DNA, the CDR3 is TGTGCCAGCAGCTTAGGCTTGTATGGTGACAGGCCTGGGGCCAACGTCCTGACTTTC. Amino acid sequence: CASSLGLYGDRPGANVLTF.

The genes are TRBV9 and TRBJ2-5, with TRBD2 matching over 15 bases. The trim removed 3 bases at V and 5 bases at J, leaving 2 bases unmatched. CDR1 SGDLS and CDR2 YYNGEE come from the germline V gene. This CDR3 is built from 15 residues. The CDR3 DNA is TGTGCCAGCAGCGAAGGGACTAGCGGGAGGGAGACCCAGTACTTC. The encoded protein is CASSEGTSGRETQYF.

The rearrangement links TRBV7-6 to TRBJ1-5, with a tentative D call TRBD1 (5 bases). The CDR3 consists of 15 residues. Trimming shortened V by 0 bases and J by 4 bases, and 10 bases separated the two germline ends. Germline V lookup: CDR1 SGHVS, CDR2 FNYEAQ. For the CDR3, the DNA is TGTGCCAGCAGCTTAGCGTCGGGGCTTAATCAGCCCCAGCATTTT. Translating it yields CASSLASGLNQPQHF.

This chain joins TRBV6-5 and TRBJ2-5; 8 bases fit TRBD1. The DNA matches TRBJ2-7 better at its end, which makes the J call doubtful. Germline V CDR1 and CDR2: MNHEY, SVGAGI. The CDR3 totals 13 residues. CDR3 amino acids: CASRSNRGSEQYF. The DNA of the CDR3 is TGTGCCAGCAGAAGTAACAGGGGGAGCGAGCAGTACTTC.

The DNA for the CDR3 is TGTGCCAGCAGTGGGGCGGGACAGGGTCCTAATGAAAAACTGTTTTTT. It codes for CASSGAGQGPNEKLFF. The chain combines TRBV27 with TRBJ1-4, with 9 bases that match TRBD1. CDR3 length: 16 residues. J was trimmed by 3 bases and V by 5 bases; bases with no gene match: 7. Germline V gene sequence: CDR1 MNHEY, CDR2 SMNVEV (reference sequence).

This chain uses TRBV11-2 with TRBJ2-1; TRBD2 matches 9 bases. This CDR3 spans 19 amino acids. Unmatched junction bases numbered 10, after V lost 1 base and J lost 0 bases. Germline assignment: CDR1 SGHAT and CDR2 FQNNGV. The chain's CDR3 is CASSLGRTSGWSSYNEQFF. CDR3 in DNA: TGTGCCAGCAGCTTAGGTCGAACTAGCGGGTGGAGCTCCTACAATGAGCAGTTCTTC. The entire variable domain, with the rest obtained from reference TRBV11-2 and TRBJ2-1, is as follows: EAGVAQSPRYKIIEKRQSVAFWCNPISGHATLYWYQQILGQGPKLLIQFQNNGVVDDSQLPKDRFSAERLKGVDSTLKIQPAKLEDSAVYLCASSLGRTSGWSSYNEQFFGPGTRLTVL.

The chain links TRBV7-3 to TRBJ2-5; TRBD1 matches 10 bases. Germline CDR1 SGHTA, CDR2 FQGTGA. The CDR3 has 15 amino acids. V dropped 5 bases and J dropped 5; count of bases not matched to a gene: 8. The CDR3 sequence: CASSMAGTGDETQYF. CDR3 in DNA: TGTGCCAGCAGCATGGCCGGGACAGGGGACGAGACCCAGTACTTC.

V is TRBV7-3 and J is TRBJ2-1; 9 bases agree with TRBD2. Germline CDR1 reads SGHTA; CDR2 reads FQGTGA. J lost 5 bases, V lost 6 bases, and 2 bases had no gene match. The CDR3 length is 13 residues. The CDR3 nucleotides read TGTGCCAGCAGAGCGGGAGGACACAATGAGCAGTTCTTC. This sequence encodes CASRAGGHNEQFF.